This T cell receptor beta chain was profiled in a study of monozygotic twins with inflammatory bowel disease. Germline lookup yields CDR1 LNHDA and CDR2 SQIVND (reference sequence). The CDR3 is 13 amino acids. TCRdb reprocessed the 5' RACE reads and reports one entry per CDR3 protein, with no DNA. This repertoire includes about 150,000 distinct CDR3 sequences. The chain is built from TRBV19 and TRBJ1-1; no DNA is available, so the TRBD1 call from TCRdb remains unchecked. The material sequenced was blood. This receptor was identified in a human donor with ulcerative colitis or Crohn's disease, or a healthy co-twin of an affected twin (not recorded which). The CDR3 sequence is CASCLGQGSQAFF. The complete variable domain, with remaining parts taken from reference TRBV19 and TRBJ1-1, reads DGGITQSPKYLFRKEGQNVTLSCEQNLNHDAMYWYRQDPGQGLRLIYYSQIVNDFQKGDIAEGYSVSREKKESFPLTVTSAQKNPTAFYLCASCLGQGSQAFFGQGTRLTVV.